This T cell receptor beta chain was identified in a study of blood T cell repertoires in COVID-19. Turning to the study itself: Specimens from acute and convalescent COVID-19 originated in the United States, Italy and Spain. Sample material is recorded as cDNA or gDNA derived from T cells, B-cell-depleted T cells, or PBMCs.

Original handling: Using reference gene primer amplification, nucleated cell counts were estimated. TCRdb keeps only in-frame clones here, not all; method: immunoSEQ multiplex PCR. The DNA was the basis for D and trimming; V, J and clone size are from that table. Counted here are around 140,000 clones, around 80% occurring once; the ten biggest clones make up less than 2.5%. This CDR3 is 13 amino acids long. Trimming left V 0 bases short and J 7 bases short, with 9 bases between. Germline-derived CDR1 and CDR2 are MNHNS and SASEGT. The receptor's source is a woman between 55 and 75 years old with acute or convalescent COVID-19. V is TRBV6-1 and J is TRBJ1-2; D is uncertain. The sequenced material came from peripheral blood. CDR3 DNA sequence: TGTGCCAGCAGTGAAGCGCGGCTAGCTGGCTACACCTTC. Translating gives CASSEARLAGYTF.